A selection of T cell receptor beta chains follows, all from one sample in a study of blood T cells in healthy people across ages. Via MiXCR, TCRdb re-called the 5' RACE reads, giving one row per CDR3 protein. The sample records about 650,000 distinct CDR3 sequences, around 52% being singletons. Sequencing was done on a sample of blood. These receptors were taken from an elderly woman in good health. Both conserved end residues are part of each CDR3. D genes are given only for firm matches. Clone sizes are given selectively: once, few, many, or a class where the clone is expanded.

clone_size,d_call,j_call,v_call,cdr3_nt,cdr3_aa
-,-,TRBJ2-3,TRBV7-2,TGTGCCAGCAGCTTAGTGGGTAGCCAGGGTACGCAGTATTTT,CASSLVGSQGTQYF
few,-,TRBJ1-1,TRBV18,TGTGCCAGCTCACCACCCCGACAGGTTAACACTGAAGCTTTCTTT,CASSPPRQVNTEAFF
many,TRBD2,TRBJ2-1,TRBV12-3/TRBV12-4,TGTGCCAGCATCCTCCGGGGGGGACGGACCTACAATGAGCAGTTCTTC,CASILRGGRTYNEQFF
-,TRBD1,TRBJ2-1,TRBV6-5,TGTGCCAGCAGTTACCTAGGACAGGGTAGGGGCAATGAGCAGTTCTTC,CASSYLGQGRGNEQFF
many,-,TRBJ2-7,TRBV12-3/TRBV12-4,TGTGCCAGCAGTCGTCAGGACAGTTCCTACGAGCAGTACTTC,CASSRQDSSYEQYF
-,-,TRBJ1-5,TRBV20-1,TGCAGTGCTAGAGATACGAAGACCGAGATTTCCAGTTTCAATCAGCCCCAGCATTTT,CSARDTKTEISSFNQPQHF
many,TRBD2,TRBJ2-1,TRBV10-3,TGTGCCATCAGTGAGTTAGCGGGGGGACACAATGAGCAGTTCTTC,CAISELAGGHNEQFF
-,TRBD2,TRBJ2-3,TRBV4-1,TGCGCCAGCAGCCAAGATCCGGGGACTAGCGGGAGTGATACGCAGTATTTT,CASSQDPGTSGSDTQYF
-,TRBD1,TRBJ2-3,TRBV7-3,TGTGCCAGCAGCCCAAGGGCGCAGGGGGCCTTGGCAGATACGCAGTATTTT,CASSPRAQGALADTQYF
-,-,TRBJ2-3,TRBV7-3,TGTGCCAGCAGCTTAAGGGGACGGGGTACCGCCTCCCTCACAGATACGCAGTATTTT,CASSLRGRGTASLTDTQYF